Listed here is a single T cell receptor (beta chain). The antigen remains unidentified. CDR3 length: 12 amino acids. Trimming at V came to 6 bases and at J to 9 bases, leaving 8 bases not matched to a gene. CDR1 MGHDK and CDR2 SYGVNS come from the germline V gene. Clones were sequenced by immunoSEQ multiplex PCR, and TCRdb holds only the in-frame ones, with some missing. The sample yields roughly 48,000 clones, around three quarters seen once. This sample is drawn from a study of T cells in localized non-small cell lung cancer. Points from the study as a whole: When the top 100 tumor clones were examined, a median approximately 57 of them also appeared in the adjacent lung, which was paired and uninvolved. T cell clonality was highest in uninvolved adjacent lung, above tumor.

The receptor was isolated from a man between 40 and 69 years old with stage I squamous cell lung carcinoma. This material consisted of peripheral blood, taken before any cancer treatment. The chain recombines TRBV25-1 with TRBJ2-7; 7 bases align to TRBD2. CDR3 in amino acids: CASSLGGSGQYF. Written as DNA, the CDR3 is TGTGCCAGCAGCCTCGGGGGGTCGGGGCAGTACTTC.